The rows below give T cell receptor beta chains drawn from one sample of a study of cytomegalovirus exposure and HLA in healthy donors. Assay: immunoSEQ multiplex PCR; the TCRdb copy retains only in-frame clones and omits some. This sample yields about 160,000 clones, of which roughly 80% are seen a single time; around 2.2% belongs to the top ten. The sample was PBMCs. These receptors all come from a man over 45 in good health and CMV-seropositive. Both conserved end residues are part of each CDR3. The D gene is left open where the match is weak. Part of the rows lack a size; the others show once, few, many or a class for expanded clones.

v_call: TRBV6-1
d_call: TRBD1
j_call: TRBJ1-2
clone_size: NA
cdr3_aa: CASSEQTGKIYGYTF
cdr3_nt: TGTGCCAGCAGTGAACAGACAGGGAAGATATATGGCTACACCTTC

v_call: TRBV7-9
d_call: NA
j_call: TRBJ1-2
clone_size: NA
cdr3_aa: CASSLNPIGGYTF
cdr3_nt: TGTGCCAGCTCCCTTAACCCTATCGGTGGCTACACCTTC

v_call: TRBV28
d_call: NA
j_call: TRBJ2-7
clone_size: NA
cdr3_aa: CASSRGTPIYEQYF
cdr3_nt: TGTGCCAGCAGTAGGGGGACACCGATCTACGAGCAGTACTTC

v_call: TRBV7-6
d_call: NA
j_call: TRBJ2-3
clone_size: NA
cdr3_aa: CASSSPSLSTDTQYF
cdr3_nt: TGTGCCAGCAGCTCACCAAGCCTTAGCACAGATACGCAGTATTTT

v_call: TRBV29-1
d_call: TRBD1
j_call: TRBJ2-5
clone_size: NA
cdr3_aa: CSGWTGGLGETQYF
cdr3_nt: TGCAGCGGGTGGACAGGGGGCTTGGGAGAGACCCAGTACTTC

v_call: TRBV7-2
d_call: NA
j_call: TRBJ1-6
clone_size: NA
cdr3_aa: CASSLGLGSPLHF
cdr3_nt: TGTGCCAGCAGCTTAGGACTGGGTTCACCCCTCCACTTT

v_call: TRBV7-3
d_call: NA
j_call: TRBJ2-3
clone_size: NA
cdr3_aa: CASSPAKGGRTDTQYF
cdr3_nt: TGTGCCAGCAGCCCCGCCAAGGGGGGGCGGACAGATACGCAGTATTTT

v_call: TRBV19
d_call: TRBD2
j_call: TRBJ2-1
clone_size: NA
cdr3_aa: CASSSGGDYNEQFF
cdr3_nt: TGTGCCAGTAGTAGCGGGGGGGACTACAATGAGCAGTTCTTC

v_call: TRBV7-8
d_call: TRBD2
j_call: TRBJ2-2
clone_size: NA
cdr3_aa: CASSFLADNTGELFF
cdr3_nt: TGTGCCAGCAGCTTTCTAGCGGACAACACCGGGGAGCTGTTTTTT

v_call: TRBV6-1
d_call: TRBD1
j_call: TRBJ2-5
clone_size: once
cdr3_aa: CASSLDRGLAETQYF
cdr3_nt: TGTGCCAGCAGCCTGGACAGGGGGCTGGCAGAGACCCAGTACTTC

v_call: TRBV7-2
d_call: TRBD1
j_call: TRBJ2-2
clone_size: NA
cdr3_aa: CASRKPGQGTGELFF
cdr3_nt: TGTGCCAGCAGGAAGCCGGGACAGGGTACCGGGGAGCTGTTTTTT

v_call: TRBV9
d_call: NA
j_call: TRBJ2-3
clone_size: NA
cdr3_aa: CASSVGRGAFTDTQYF
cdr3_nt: TGTGCCAGCAGCGTAGGACGGGGGGCGTTCACAGATACGCAGTATTTT

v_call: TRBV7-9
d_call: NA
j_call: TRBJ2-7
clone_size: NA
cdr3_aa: CASSPGPRGWQYF
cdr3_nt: TGTGCCAGCAGCCCCGGACCCAGGGGATGGCAGTACTTC

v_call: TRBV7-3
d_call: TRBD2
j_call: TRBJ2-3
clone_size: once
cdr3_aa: CASSQGAVAGEDTQYF
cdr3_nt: TGTGCCAGCAGCCAAGGGGCGGTGGCGGGAGAAGATACGCAGTATTTT

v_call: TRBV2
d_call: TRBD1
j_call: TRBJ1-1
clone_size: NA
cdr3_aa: CASSEIIGQGVGTEAFF
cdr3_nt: TGTGCCAGCAGTGAAATTATAGGACAGGGCGTAGGTACTGAAGCTTTCTTT

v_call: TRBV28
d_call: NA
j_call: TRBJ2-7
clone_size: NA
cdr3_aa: CASSLGGAVMEQYF
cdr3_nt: TGTGCCAGCAGTTTAGGGGGGGCTGTAATGGAGCAGTACTTC

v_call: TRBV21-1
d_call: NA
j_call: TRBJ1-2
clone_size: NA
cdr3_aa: CARGTGVHLNYGYTF
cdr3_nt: TGTGCCAGGGGGACAGGGGTTCACTTGAACTATGGCTACACCTTC

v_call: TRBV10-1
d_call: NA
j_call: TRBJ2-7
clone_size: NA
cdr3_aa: CASSDLASGSSYEQYF
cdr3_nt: TGCGCCAGCAGTGACCTAGCCTCTGGAAGCTCCTACGAGCAGTACTTC

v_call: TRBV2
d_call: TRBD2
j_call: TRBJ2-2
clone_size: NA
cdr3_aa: CASAREGPNTGELFF
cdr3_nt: TGTGCCAGCGCGCGGGAGGGGCCGAACACCGGGGAGCTGTTTTTT

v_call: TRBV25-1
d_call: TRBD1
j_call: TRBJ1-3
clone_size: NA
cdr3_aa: CASSDTRQGASGNTIYF
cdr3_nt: TGTGCCAGCAGTGACACTCGACAGGGGGCCTCTGGAAACACCATATATTTT

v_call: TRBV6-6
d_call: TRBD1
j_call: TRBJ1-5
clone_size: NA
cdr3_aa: CASKESGGKGNQPQHF
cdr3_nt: TGTGCCAGCAAGGAATCAGGGGGAAAGGGCAATCAGCCCCAGCATTTT

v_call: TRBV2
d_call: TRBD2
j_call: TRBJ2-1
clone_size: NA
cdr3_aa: CASSVAGGPRNEQFF
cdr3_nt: TGTGCCAGCAGCGTAGCGGGGGGGCCTCGGAATGAGCAGTTCTTC

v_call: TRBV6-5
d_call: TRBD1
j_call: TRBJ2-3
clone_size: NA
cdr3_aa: CASHEGASSTDTQYF
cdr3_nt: TGTGCCAGCCACGAGGGGGCCTCTAGCACAGATACGCAGTATTTT

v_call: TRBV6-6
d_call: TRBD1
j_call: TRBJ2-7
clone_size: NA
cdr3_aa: CASSYLGQASSYEQYF
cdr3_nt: TGTGCCAGCAGTTACTTGGGACAGGCCTCCTCCTACGAGCAGTACTTC

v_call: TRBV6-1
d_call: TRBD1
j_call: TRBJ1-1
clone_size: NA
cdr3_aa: CASGPGTANTEAFF
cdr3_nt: TGTGCCAGCGGGCCCGGGACAGCAAACACTGAAGCTTTCTTT

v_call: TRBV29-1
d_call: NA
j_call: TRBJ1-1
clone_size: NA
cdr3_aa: CSVMIPLANTEAFF
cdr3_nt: TGCAGCGTTATGATACCCTTGGCGAACACTGAAGCTTTCTTT

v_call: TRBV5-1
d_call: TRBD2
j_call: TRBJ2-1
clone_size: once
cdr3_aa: CASSFPTSGGAGSYNEQFF
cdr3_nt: TGCGCCAGCAGCTTCCCTACTAGCGGGGGGGCCGGCTCCTACAATGAGCAGTTCTTC

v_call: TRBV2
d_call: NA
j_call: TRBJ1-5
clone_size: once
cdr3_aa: CASSESREGRQPQHF
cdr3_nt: TGTGCCAGCAGTGAATCCAGGGAGGGGAGGCAGCCCCAGCATTTT

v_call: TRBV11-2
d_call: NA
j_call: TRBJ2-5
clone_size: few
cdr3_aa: CASSAHRDETQYF
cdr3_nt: TGTGCCAGCAGCGCCCACAGGGACGAGACCCAGTACTTC

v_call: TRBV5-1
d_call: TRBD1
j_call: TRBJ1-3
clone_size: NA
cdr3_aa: CASSLDTGGAGNTIYF
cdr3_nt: TGCGCCAGCAGCTTGGACACAGGGGGGGCTGGAAACACCATATATTTT

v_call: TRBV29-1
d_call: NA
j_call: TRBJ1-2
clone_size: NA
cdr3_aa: CSVVGRNYGYTF
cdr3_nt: TGCAGCGTTGTGGGCCGGAACTATGGCTACACCTTC

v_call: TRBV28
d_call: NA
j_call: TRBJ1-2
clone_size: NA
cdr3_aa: CASSLRWQGRRYTF
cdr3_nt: TGTGCCAGCAGCCTCCGGTGGCAGGGTAGACGCTACACCTTC

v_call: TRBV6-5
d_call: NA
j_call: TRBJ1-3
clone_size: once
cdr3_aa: CASSYSQVRNTIYF
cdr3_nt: TGTGCCAGCAGTTACTCCCAGGTCAGAAACACCATATATTTT

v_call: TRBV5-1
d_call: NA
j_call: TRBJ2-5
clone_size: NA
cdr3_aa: CASSLASGTREETQYF
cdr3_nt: TGCGCCAGCAGCTTGGCGTCTGGGACAAGAGAAGAGACCCAGTACTTC

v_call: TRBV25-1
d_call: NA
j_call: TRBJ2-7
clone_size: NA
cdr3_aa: CASSGTGKTYEQYF
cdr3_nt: TGTGCCAGCAGTGGGACCGGGAAGACCTACGAGCAGTACTTC

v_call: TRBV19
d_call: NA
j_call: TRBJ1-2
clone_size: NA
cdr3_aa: CASSIEPGTLHGYTF
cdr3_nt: TGTGCCAGTAGTATAGAACCCGGGACACTCCACGGCTACACCTTC

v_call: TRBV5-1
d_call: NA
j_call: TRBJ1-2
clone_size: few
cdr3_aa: CASSIDRNYGYTF
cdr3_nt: TGCGCCAGCAGCATCGACAGAAACTATGGCTACACCTTC

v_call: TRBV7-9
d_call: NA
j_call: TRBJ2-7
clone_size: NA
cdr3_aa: CASSLKESAHEQYF
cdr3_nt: TGTGCCAGCAGCCTAAAGGAAAGCGCCCACGAGCAGTACTTC

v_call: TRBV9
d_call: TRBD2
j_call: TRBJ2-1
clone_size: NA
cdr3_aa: CASSVRGGASKGEQFF
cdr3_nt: TGTGCCAGCAGCGTTCGCGGGGGGGCCAGTAAAGGAGAGCAGTTCTTC

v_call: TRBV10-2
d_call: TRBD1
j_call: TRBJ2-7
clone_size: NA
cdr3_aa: CASNQPGQGNYEQYF
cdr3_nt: TGCGCCAGCAACCAACCTGGACAGGGAAACTACGAGCAGTACTTC

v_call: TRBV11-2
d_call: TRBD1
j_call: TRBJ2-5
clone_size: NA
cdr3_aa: CASSLDRQGGIETQYF
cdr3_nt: TGTGCCAGCAGCTTAGACAGACAGGGGGGGATAGAGACCCAGTACTTC

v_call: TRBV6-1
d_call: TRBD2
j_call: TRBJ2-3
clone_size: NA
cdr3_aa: CASSELAGGPDTQYF
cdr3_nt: TGTGCCAGCAGTGAACTAGCGGGGGGGCCAGATACGCAGTATTTT

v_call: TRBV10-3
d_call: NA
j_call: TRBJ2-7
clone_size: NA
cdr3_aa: CAISDRASSYEQYF
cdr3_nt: TGTGCCATCAGTGACAGGGCCAGCTCCTACGAGCAGTACTTC

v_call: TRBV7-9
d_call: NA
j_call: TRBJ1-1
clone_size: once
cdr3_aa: CASSTLGQQQNTEAFF
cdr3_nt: TGTGCCAGCAGCACCCTAGGACAGCAACAGAACACTGAAGCTTTCTTT

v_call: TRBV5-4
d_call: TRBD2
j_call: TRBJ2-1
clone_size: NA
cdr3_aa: CASSRLAGDNEQFF
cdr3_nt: TGTGCCAGCAGCCGACTAGCGGGGGACAATGAGCAGTTCTTC

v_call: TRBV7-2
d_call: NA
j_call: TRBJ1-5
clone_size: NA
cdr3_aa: CASSLESGVGQPQHF
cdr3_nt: TGTGCCAGCAGCTTAGAGTCAGGGGTGGGTCAGCCCCAGCATTTT

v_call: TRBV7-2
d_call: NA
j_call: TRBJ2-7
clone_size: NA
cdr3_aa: CASSLSQGTPSVF
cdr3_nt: TGTGCCAGCAGCTTAAGTCAGGGGACCCCCTCAGTCTTC

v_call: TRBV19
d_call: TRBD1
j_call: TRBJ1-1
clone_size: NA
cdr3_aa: CASSIIQGEAFF
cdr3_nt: TGTGCCAGTAGTATTATACAGGGGGAAGCTTTCTTT

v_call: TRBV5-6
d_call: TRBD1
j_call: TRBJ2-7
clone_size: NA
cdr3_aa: CASSGDRESYEQYF
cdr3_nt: TGTGCCAGCAGCGGGGACAGGGAGTCCTACGAGCAGTACTTC

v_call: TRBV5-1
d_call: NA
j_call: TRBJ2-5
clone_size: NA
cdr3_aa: CASSLQGQRETQYF
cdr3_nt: TGCGCCAGCAGCTTGCAGGGTCAGAGGGAGACCCAGTACTTC

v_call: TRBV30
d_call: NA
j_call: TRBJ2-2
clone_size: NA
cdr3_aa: CAWVGRDITGELFF
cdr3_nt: TGTGCCTGGGTTGGCAGGGATATCACCGGGGAGCTGTTTTTT